This T cell receptor beta chain was sequenced for a study of T cells in Graves' hyperthyroidism and ophthalmopathy. Trimming took 5 bases from V and 6 from J; bases not matched to a gene: 3. Germline lookup yields CDR1 LNHDA and CDR2 SQIVND (reference sequence). The CDR3 consists of 13 residues. RNA transcripts were the template for amplifying TCR beta CDR3 regions. A first-round RT-PCR of the TCR CDR3 used the HTBI primer set. Using its own MiXCR run on the multiplex PCR reads, TCRdb lists one record per CDR3 protein. Found here are a few hundred thousand distinct CDR3 sequences, roughly 13% of them singletons; the top ten hold less than 6.5%. The table lists this clonotype with a few counts.

This receptor was obtained from a woman aged 18-35 years with Graves' hyperthyroidism. Material: blood. The rearrangement joins TRBV19 to TRBJ1-4, with TRBD1 matching over 7 bases. The DNA of the CDR3 is TGTGCCAGTAGTGAGACAGGGTATGAAAAACTGTTTTTT. Translating it yields CASSETGYEKLFF.